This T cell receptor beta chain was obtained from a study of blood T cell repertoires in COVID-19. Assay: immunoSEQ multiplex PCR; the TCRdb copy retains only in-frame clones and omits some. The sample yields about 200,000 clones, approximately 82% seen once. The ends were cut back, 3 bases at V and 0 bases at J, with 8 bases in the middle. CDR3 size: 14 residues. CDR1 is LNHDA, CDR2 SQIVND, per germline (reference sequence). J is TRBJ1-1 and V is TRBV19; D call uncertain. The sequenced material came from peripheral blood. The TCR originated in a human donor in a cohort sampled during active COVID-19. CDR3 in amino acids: CASSIGSMNTEAFF. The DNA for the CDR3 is TGTGCCAGTAGTATTGGTAGTATGAACACTGAAGCTTTCTTT.